This T cell receptor beta chain stems from a study of cytomegalovirus exposure and HLA in healthy donors. Germline loops: CDR1 SGHTA, CDR2 FQGNSA. V was trimmed by 5 bases and J by 1 base, leaving 11 bases between them. This CDR3 has 15 amino acids. Overall study results and limits: For most TCR sequences rarity was the rule, although some public TCRs occurred in many donors.

This clone has just a few counts. What it recognizes is unknown. Here immunoSEQ multiplex PCR was the method, and the copy in TCRdb shows in-frame clones only, minus some. The sample consists of 150,000 to 200,000 clones, around 85% of them appearing once. This sequence was found in a man in his late teens or twenties in good health and CMV-seropositive. V gene TRBV7-2 combines with J gene TRBJ2-2; TRBD2 might be the D (5 bases). The material sequenced was PBMCs. The CDR3 loop is CASSPVRENTGELFF. Here the CDR3 DNA reads TGTGCCAGCAGCCCAGTGAGGGAGAACACCGGGGAGCTGTTTTTT.